This entry concerns a single T cell receptor (beta chain). Its antigen is not identified. This sample is part of a study of T-cell memory formation after mild COVID-19. Turning to the study itself: Largely donor-specific TCR clusters were found.

TCRdb reprocessed the 5' RACE reads via MiXCR and lists one record per CDR3 protein. This table has 350,000 to 400,000 distinct CDR3 sequences, roughly 21% appearing once. Regarding the study as a whole: SARS-CoV-2 specificity of second-wave clones peaking day 37 was unconfirmed. Most CD4+ clones that shrank were in CM and EM, while CD8+ ones turned up in EMRA.

This CDR3 has 18 residues. Sequencing was performed on PBMCs or a T cell subset sorted from them (not recorded which). The V call is TRBV21-1, the J call TRBJ2-7; TRBD1, as called in the table, went unchecked against the DNA. TRBV21-1 is a pseudogene locus. The TCR was taken from an adult woman who had mild COVID-19 (a few samples of this study predate the infection). Cell type and time point are not known. The CDR3 protein is CASSTLKRDDRVSYEQYF. CDR3 DNA sequence: TGTGCCAGCAGCACGCTGAAGAGGGATGACAGGGTTTCCTACGAGCAGTACTTC.